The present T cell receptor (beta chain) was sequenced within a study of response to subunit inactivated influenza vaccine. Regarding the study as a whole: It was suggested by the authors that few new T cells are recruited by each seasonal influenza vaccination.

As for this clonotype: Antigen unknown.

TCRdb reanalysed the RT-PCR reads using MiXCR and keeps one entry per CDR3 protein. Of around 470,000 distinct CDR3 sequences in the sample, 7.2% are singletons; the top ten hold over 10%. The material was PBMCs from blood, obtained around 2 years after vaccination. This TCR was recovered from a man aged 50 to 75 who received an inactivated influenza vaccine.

The CDR3 nucleotides read TGTGCCAGCAGTGCATTGAACACAGATACGCAGTATTTT. This translates into CASSALNTDTQYF. The V call is TRBV28, the J call TRBJ2-3; D ambiguous. This CDR3 contains 13 residues. Germline V CDR1 and CDR2: MDHEN, SYDVKM. Trimming removed 5 bases at V and 2 bases at J, with 8 bases between.